This T cell receptor (beta chain) was profiled in a study of metastatic and nonmetastatic thyroid tumors. Until they underwent thyroid surgery, no patient had received any treatment. The study, taken as a whole, reports: Within blood and tumor, benign nodules reportedly had significantly lower TCR beta diversity than malignant thyroid tumors did.

With respect to this clone: The antigen is undetermined. The junction and the germline gene differ at one end; a read error may be behind it.

CDR3 length: 16 residues. Germline CDR1 reads PRHDT; CDR2 reads FYEKMQ (reference sequence). Authors' data handling: The distant-metastasis classifier for papillary thyroid cancer was built from CDR3 differences across clinicopathological groups. TCRdb reanalyzed the PCR reads via MiXCR. These V and J calls are TCRdb output, not the study's own analysis. The repertoire holds about 21,000 clones, 15% to 20% seen once, with under 25% in the top ten. The sequence derives from a male donor with papillary thyroid cancer or a benign thyroid nodule (not recorded which). Some clones in this sample may be carry-over from other donors' samples. The rearrangement joins TRBV13 to TRBJ1-2, with TRBD1 as a possible D gene (5 bases). Sequenced: blood. The CDR3 spells CAISLVGGPNNYCYTF. The CDR3 DNA reads TGTGCCATCAGCTTAGTTGGGGGTCCCAATAACTATTGCTACACCTTC.